What follows is one T cell receptor beta chain and its context. This entry is derived from a study of T cell changes during pregnancy in multiple sclerosis. V was pared by 7 bases and J by 1 base, with 11 bases between. Germline-derived CDR1 and CDR2 are SGHDT and YYEEEE. CDR3 length equals 13 residues. The repertoire was sequenced with immunoSEQ multiplex PCR; TCRdb's copy has only in-frame clones and lacks some. The sample comprises roughly 42,000 clones, roughly 90% of which are singletons, and roughly 7.2% rests with the top ten. The sequence derives from a female donor with multiple sclerosis, enrolled in a pregnancy study. The chain couples TRBV5-6 to TRBJ1-1; D might be TRBD1 (5 bases). The source was CD8+ T cells from peripheral blood mononuclear cells, collected in the third trimester of pregnancy. CDR3 sequence reads: CASGPTGNTEAFF. In nucleotides, the CDR3 is TGTGCCAGCGGTCCTACAGGGAACACTGAAGCTTTCTTT.